The 18 T cell receptor beta chains below come from one sample, sequenced in a study of shared clonotypes between healthy human individuals. Profiling relied on immunoSEQ multiplex PCR, and the TCRdb table lists in-frame clones only, not all of them. The repertoire includes 180,000 or so clones, approximately 92% of them detected once, and around 0.072% sits in the top ten. The sequencing input was naive CD4+ T cells sorted from blood. The subset was: CD45RA+ positively selected. These receptor sequences come from a woman aged 30 to 39 in good health.

The chain uses TRBV28 and TRBJ2-7; the D gene is possibly TRBD2 (6 bases). CDR1 MDHEN and CDR2 SYDVKM come from the germline V gene. The CDR3 is 14 residues long. The V and J ends lost 8 bases and 3 bases respectively, with 17 bases between them. The CDR3 DNA is TGTGCCAGCGTAAGTACTAGCAACCTCTACGAGCAGTACTTC. Protein: CASVSTSNLYEQYF.

The V and J genes are TRBV10-3 and TRBJ2-7; weak D call: TRBD2 (5 bases). The CDR3 extends over 14 amino acids. Germline V gene lookup returns CDR1 ENHRY and CDR2 SYGVKD. The germline V and J ends were trimmed by 0 bases and 2 bases, with 8 bases remaining between them. The CDR3 protein is CAISESRETYEQYF. CDR3 DNA sequence: TGTGCCATCAGTGAGTCTAGGGAGACCTACGAGCAGTACTTC.

The chain recombines TRBV18 with TRBJ2-3; 11 nucleotides match TRBD2. The V gene end was trimmed by 2 bases and the J gene end by 6 bases; junction bases not matched to a gene: 7. The CDR3 sequence is 16 residues long. Germline V gene data show CDR1 as KGHSH and CDR2 as LQKENI. The CDR3 spells CASSPFELAGADTQYF. The CDR3 region has the DNA TGTGCCAGCTCACCATTCGAACTAGCGGGAGCGGATACGCAGTATTTT.

The J gene is TRBJ2-7, the V gene TRBV30; D might be TRBD2 (5 bases). Germline assignment: CDR1 GTSNPN and CDR2 SVGIG (reference sequence). Deletions cut 6 bases from V and 7 bases from J, with 13 bases between. This CDR3 spans 11 amino acids. The CDR3 spells CACQAGGEQYF. CDR3 sequence (DNA): TGTGCCTGCCAGGCGGGCGGGGAGCAGTACTTC.

This chain links TRBV7-9 with TRBJ1-4; D remains unclear. V gave up 1 base and J gave up 2 bases, with 11 bases separating them. The CDR3 has 16 amino acids. In germline, CDR1 is SEHNR, CDR2 FQNEAQ (reference sequence). The DNA for the CDR3 is TGTGCCAGCAGCTTAGTACCAGGAGAGACTAATGAAAAACTGTTTTTT. This gives the protein CASSLVPGETNEKLFF.

This clone was recorded only once. The chain combines TRBV11-2 with TRBJ2-1; perhaps D is TRBD1 or TRBD2 (5 bases each). There are 14 residues in the CDR3. Deletions cut 7 bases from V and 2 bases from J, with 12 bases between. CDR1 and CDR2 from the germline V gene are SGHAT and FQNNGV. The CDR3 loop is CASTRDGAYNEQFF. CDR3 sequence (DNA): TGTGCCAGCACGAGGGACGGAGCCTACAATGAGCAGTTCTTC. Looking up the rest from reference TRBV11-2 and TRBJ2-1 gives the full variable domain: EAGVAQSPRYKIIEKRQSVAFWCNPISGHATLYWYQQILGQGPKLLIQFQNNGVVDDSQLPKDRFSAERLKGVDSTLKIQPAKLEDSAVYLCASTRDGAYNEQFFGPGTRLTVL.

This chain connects TRBV11-2 to TRBJ2-7; TRBD1 might be the D (6 bases). Looked up from germline, CDR1 is SGHAT and CDR2 is FQNNGV. The CDR3 runs to 14 residues. The germline V and J ends were trimmed by 2 bases and 3 bases, with 11 bases remaining between them. CDR3 DNA: TGTGCCAGCAGCTTATCAGGGGCCGGCTACGAGCAGTACTTC. Amino acid sequence: CASSLSGAGYEQYF.

The rearrangement joins TRBV19 to TRBJ2-6, with TRBD1 identical over 7 bases. Germline CDR1 LNHDA, CDR2 SQIVND (reference sequence). This CDR3 spans 16 amino acids. With 4 bases clipped from V and 4 bases from J, the junction kept 7 bases outside the gene matches. In nucleotides, the CDR3 is TGTGCCAGTAGTACCACAGGGGTTCCCGGGGCCAACGTCCTGACTTTC. Translating it yields CASSTTGVPGANVLTF.

The chain carries TRBV18 and TRBJ1-1; D is unclear. Germline CDR1 and CDR2: KGHSH and LQKENI. The CDR3 loop spans 13 amino acids. The V end was cut by 0 bases, the J end by 2 bases, with 4 bases between. CDR3 in amino acids: CASSPPVNTEAFF. The DNA for the CDR3 is TGTGCCAGCTCACCACCGGTTAACACTGAAGCTTTCTTT.

The chain's CDR3 is CASSGESGANEKLFF. The CDR3 DNA is TGTGCCAGCAGTGGGGAATCGGGAGCTAATGAAAAACTGTTTTTT. The chain has TRBV6-5 and TRBJ1-4, with D unclear. CDR3 length equals 15 residues. CDR1 and CDR2 (germline): MNHEY, SVGAGI. V was shortened by 5 bases and J by 3 bases, with 13 bases between the two germline ends.

This chain links TRBV9 with TRBJ2-7; D gene uncertain. Trimming removed 4 bases at V and 4 bases at J, with 12 bases between. This CDR3 has 13 residues. From germline, CDR1 is SGDLS and CDR2 YYNGEE. CDR3 bases: TGTGCCAGCAGCCCAAGAGGTGCGTACGAGCAGTACTTC. It encodes CASSPRGAYEQYF. Combining the CDR3 with reference TRBV9 and TRBJ2-7 gives the whole variable domain DSGVTQTPKHLITATGQRVTLRCSPRSGDLSVYWYQQSLDQGLQFLIQYYNGEERAKGNILERFSAQQFPDLHSELNLSSLELGDSALYFCASSPRGAYEQYFGPGTRLTVT.

The chain carries TRBV9 and TRBJ2-7; 8 bases fit TRBD1. CDR3 length: 16 residues. J lost 3 bases, V lost 0 bases, and 8 bases had no gene match. The germline gives CDR1 SGDLS, CDR2 YYNGEE. This chain's CDR3 is CASSVGFTGGLYEQYF. CDR3 in DNA: TGTGCCAGCAGCGTAGGGTTTACAGGGGGACTCTACGAGCAGTACTTC.

This clone has more than one count but fewer than ten. This CDR3 is CASSSGREPYEQYF. As DNA, the CDR3 is TGTGCCAGCAGCTCGGGACGGGAGCCCTACGAGCAGTACTTC. The chain combines TRBV7-9 with TRBJ2-7; perhaps TRBD2 as D (6 bases). Germline V lookup: CDR1 SEHNR, CDR2 FQNEAQ (reference sequence). Trimming stripped 4 bases from V and 2 bases from J, with 12 bases between. CDR3 length: 14 amino acids.

This chain connects TRBV2 to TRBJ1-6; possible D gene TRBD1, 5 bases. Trimming took 4 bases from V and 7 from J, leaving 8 bases between them. In germline, CDR1 is SNHLY, CDR2 FYNNEI. This CDR3 contains 13 residues. The CDR3 spells CASSVNRNSPLHF. Written as DNA, the CDR3 is TGTGCCAGCAGTGTTAACAGGAATTCACCCCTCCACTTT.

The V call is TRBV19, the J call TRBJ1-3; tentative D call: TRBD1 (5 bases). Germline V gene sequence: CDR1 LNHDA, CDR2 SQIVND (reference sequence). The germline V and J ends were trimmed by 4 bases and 4 bases, with 17 bases remaining between them. This CDR3 is 16 amino acids long. CDR3 residues: CASSTPGTAGGNTIYF. Here the CDR3 DNA reads TGTGCCAGTAGTACCCCCGGGACTGCAGGAGGAAACACCATATATTTT.

This chain uses TRBV5-1 with TRBJ2-7, with D perhaps matching TRBD1 (5 bases). Germline CDR1 reads SGHRS; CDR2 reads YFSETQ. This CDR3 is built from 15 residues. The V end lost 5 bases, the J end lost 2 bases, and 17 bases lay between the germline ends. The CDR3 sequence is CASSEWGSSTYEQYF. The CDR3 nucleotides are TGCGCCAGCAGTGAATGGGGCTCTAGTACCTACGAGCAGTACTTC.

The rearrangement joins TRBV30 to TRBJ2-7; TRBD1 matches 7 bases. The germline CDR1 and CDR2 sequences are GTSNPN and SVGIG (reference sequence). The trim removed 3 bases at V and 3 bases at J, leaving 2 bases unmatched. The CDR3 has 12 amino acids. Here the CDR3 DNA reads TGTGCCTGGAGACAGGGGTACTACGAGCAGTACTTC. Amino acids: CAWRQGYYEQYF.

CDR3 amino acids: CARGNREGEQYF. CDR3 bases: TGTGCCCGCGGGAACAGGGAGGGCGAGCAGTACTTC. V is TRBV2 and J is TRBJ2-7; D might be TRBD2 (7 bases). Trimming took off 11 bases at V and 6 bases at J, with 17 bases between the two ends. The CDR3 runs 12 residues. Germline V gene lookup returns CDR1 SNHLY and CDR2 FYNNEI.